This T cell receptor (beta chain) was observed in a study of CD4 T cells in relation to SARS-CoV-2 and coronaviruses. Regarding this clone: What it recognizes is unknown.

Sequencing used immunoSEQ multiplex PCR; TCRdb keeps in-frame clones, though not all of them. The sample has about 56,000 clones, 90% to 95% seen once; the top ten hold under 0.4%. Regarding the study as a whole: SARS-CoV-2-driven expansion was significantly weaker in crossreactive than monoreactive clones. Samples before the pandemic and after infection were not matched within any donor. In around 63% of donors, memory CD4+ clonotypes crossrecognized SARS-CoV-2 and at least one common cold coronavirus spike.

Germline V lookup: CDR1 SGHTA, CDR2 FQGNSA. The V gene end was trimmed by 5 bases and the J gene end by 2 bases; junction bases not matched to a gene: 8. This CDR3 comprises 15 residues. Source material: naive CD4+ T cells from PBMCs. Noted subset: naive CD4+ T cells isolated by negative enrichment. This sequence was found in an adult with COVID-19. This rearrangement joins TRBV7-2 to TRBJ2-7, with 8 bases lining up with TRBD2. The CDR3 loop reads CASSPGTSSAYEQYF. CDR3 DNA sequence: TGTGCCAGCAGCCCGGGGACTAGTAGCGCCTACGAGCAGTACTTC.